This T cell receptor beta chain emerged from a study of regulatory T cells in long-lasting Graves disease. The table lists this clonotype with many counts. Its specificity is not known. Researchers made TCR beta libraries by using iRepertoire HTBI primers and running Arm-PCR on CDR3 regions. Via MiXCR, TCRdb re-called the multiplex PCR reads, giving one row per CDR3 protein. The sample has 450,000 to 600,000 distinct CDR3 sequences, 15% to 20% seen once. Time point reported: newly diagnosed GD, antithyroid drugs for less than 3 months. RNA extracted from PBMCs served as the sequencing template. General study findings and limits: Accuracy might have suffered from few samples.

CDR3 length: 15 residues. Germline lookup yields CDR1 SGHTA and CDR2 FQGTGA. After removal of 5 bases from V and 9 bases from J, the junction contained 12 bases not matched to a gene. The same sample was also used in a study of T cells in Graves' hyperthyroidism and ophthalmopathy. That study adds: Clinical symptoms, serum thyroxine, TRAb, thyroid ultrasound and orbital computed tomography established diagnosis. With the HTBI primer set, the TCR CDR3 went through a first round of RT-PCR. Ophthalmopathy and stable hyperthyroidism were separated by a 13 V-J model.

This receptor was obtained from a man aged 40-49 years with Graves disease. This chain uses TRBV7-3 with TRBJ2-1, with 8 bases identical to TRBD2. Source: peripheral blood mononuclear cells (PBMCs), taken at new diagnosis, from a patient treated with antithyroid drugs. CDR3 in DNA: TGTGCCAGCAGCGAAGGCGGGACTAGTAGTGGTGAGCAGTTCTTC. Translating it yields CASSEGGTSSGEQFF.